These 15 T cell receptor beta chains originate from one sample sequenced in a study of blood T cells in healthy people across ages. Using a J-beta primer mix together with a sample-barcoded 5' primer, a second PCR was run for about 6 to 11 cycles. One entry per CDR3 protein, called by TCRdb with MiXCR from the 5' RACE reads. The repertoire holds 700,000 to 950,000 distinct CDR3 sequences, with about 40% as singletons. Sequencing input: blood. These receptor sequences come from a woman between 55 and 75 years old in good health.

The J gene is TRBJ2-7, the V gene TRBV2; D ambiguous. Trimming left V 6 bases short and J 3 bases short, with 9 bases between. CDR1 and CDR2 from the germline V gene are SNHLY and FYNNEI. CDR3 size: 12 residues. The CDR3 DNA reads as TGTGCCAGCAGGCGTGAGAGCTACGAGCAGTACTTC. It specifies CASRRESYEQYF.

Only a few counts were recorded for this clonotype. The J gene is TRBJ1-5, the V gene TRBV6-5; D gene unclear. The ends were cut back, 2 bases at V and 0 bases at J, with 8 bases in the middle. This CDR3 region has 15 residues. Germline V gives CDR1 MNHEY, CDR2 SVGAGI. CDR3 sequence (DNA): TGTGCCAGCAGTTACACACAAAATAGCAATCAGCCCCAGCATTTT. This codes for CASSYTQNSNQPQHF.

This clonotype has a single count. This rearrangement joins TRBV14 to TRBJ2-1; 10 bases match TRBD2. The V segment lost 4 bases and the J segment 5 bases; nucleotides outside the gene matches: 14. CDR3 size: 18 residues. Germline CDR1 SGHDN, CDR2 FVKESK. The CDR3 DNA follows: TGTGCCAGCAGCCCAGGGGCCTCTAGCGGGAGTAGGAACAATGAGCAGTTCTTC. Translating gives CASSPGASSGSRNNEQFF.

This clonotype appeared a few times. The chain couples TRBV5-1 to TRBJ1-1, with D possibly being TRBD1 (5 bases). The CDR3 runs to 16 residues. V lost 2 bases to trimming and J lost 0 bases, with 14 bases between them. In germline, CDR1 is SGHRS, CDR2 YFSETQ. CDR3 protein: CASSLSRDPMNTEAFF. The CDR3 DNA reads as TGCGCCAGCAGCTTATCCCGGGACCCTATGAACACTGAAGCTTTCTTT. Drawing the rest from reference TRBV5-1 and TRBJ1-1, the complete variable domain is KAGVTQTPRYLIKTRGQQVTLSCSPISGHRSVSWYQQTPGQGLQFLFEYFSETQRNKGNFPGRFSGRQFSNSRSEMNVSTLELGDSALYLCASSLSRDPMNTEAFFGQGTRLTVV.

The CDR3 coding sequence is TGTGCCAGCAGCCAAAATTCGAACGTAGCCCCGGGTCAGCCCCAGCATTTT. Translation gives CASSQNSNVAPGQPQHF. This chain connects TRBV7-8 to TRBJ1-5; D is undetermined. V lost 5 bases and J lost 6, with 23 bases in between. This CDR3 spans 17 amino acids. Looked up from germline, CDR1 is SGHVS and CDR2 is FQNEAQ.

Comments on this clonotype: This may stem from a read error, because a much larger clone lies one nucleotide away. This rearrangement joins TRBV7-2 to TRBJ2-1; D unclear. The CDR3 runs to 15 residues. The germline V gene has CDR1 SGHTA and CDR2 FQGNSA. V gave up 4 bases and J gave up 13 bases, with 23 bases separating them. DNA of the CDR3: TGTGCCAGCAGCTCGACACCGGGTTCGCGAGAGACCCAGTTCTTC. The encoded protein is CASSSTPGSRETQFF.

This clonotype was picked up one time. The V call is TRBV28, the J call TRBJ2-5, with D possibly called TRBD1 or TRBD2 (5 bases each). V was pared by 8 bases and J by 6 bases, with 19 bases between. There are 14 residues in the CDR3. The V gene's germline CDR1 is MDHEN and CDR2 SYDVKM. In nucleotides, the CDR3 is TGTGCCAGCTGGGGGATGGAGCCAGTAAAGACCCAGTACTTC. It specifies CASWGMEPVKTQYF.

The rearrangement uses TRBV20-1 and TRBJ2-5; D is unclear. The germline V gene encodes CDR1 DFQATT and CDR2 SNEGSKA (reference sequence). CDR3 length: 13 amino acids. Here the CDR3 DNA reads TGCGGCCGCCCCCCGAGCATCGGCGGGACCCAGTACTTC. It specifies CGRPPSIGGTQYF.

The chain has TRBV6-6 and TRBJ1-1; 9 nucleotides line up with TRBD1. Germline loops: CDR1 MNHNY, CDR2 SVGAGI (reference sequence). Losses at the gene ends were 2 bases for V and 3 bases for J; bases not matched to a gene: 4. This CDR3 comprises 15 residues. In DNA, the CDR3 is TGTGCCAGCAGTTACACAGGGGGCGCGGACACTGAAGCTTTCTTT. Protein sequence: CASSYTGGADTEAFF.

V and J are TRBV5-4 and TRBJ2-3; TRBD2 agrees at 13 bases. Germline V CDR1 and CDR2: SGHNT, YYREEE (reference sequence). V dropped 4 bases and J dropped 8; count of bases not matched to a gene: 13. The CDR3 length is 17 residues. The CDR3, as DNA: TGTGCCAGCAGCCCCGGGACTAGCGGGGCCCGCAGGAGTACGCAGTATTTT. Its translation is CASSPGTSGARRSTQYF.

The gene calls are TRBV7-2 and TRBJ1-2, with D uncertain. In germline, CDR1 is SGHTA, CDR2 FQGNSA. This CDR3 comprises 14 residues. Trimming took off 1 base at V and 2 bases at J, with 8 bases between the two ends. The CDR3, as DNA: TGTGCCAGCAGCTTAGAAGTCAAAAACTATGGCTACACCTTC. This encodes CASSLEVKNYGYTF.

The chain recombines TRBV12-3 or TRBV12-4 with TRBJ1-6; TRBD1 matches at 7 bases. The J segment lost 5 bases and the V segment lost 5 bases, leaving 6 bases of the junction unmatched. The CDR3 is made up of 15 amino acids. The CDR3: CASSVADRNNSPLHF. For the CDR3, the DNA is TGTGCCAGCAGTGTCGCGGACAGGAATAATTCACCCCTCCACTTT.

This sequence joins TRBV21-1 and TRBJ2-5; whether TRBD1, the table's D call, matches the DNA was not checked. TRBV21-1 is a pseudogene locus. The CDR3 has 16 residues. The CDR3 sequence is CASSKGLSGQGSQRYF. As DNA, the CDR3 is TGTGCCAGCAGCAAAGGTTTGTCGGGACAGGGAAGTCAGCGGTACTTC.

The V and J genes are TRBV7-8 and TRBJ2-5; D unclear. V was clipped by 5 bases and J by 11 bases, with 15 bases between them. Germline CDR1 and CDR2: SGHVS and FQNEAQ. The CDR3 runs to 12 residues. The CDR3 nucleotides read TGTGCCAGCAGCACCCGAAACAATGAGCAGTACTTC. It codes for CASSTRNNEQYF. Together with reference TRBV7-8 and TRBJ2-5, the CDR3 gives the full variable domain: GAGVSQSPRYKVAKRGQDVALRCDPISGHVSLFWYQQALGQGPEFLTYFQNEAQLDKSGLPSDRFFAERPEGSVSTLKIQRTQQEDSAVYLCASSTRNNEQYFGPGTRLLVL.

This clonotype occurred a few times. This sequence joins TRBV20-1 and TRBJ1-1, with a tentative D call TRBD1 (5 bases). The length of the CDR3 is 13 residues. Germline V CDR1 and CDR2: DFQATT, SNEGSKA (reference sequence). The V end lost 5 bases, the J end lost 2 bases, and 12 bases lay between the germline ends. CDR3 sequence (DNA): TGCAGTGCTCTCCAGGGAAGCAACACTGAAGCTTTCTTT. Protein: CSALQGSNTEAFF.